Presented here are 14 T cell receptor beta chains from one specimen sequenced in a study of tumor and adjacent non-tumor tissue in lung cancer. RNA was extracted from bulk tissue without any cell sorting. More than 3 cm separated this lung sample from the edge of the tumor. A modified ARM-PCR protocol with three rounds of nested PCR amplified TCRbeta. TCRdb itself ran the multiplex PCR reads through MiXCR, one entry per CDR3 protein. The sample has about 67,000 distinct CDR3 sequences; more than 65% are singletons. The source material was distant non-tumor lung tissue. Receptor source: a man aged 55 to 70 with non-small cell lung cancer.

The V call is TRBV9, the J call TRBJ2-1; TRBD2 matches 7 bases. Trimming removed 6 bases from V and 6 bases from J; junction bases left unmatched: 12. This CDR3 is 15 amino acids long. Germline-derived CDR1 and CDR2 are SGDLS and YYNGEE. In DNA form, the CDR3 reads TGTGCCAGCAACTACTTCGAGAGCGGGACCAATGAGCAGTTCTTC. It specifies CASNYFESGTNEQFF.

Of note for this clonotype: This may come from a read error, since a much larger clone is one base off. V is TRBV20-1 and J is TRBJ2-1; 7 positions match TRBD2. The CDR3 totals 14 residues. Germline CDR1 reads DFQATT; CDR2 reads SNEGSKA (reference sequence). V was clipped by 5 bases and J by 4 bases; unmatched bases: 8. CDR3: CSAGGLVGYNEQFF. DNA for the CDR3: TGCAGTGCTGGCGGACTAGTGGGGTACAATGAGCAGTTCTTC.

At least ten counts were recorded for this clonotype. This chain uses TRBV28 with TRBJ1-5; possible D gene TRBD1, 6 bases. Germline V gene sequence: CDR1 MDHEN, CDR2 SYDVKM. V was pared by 11 bases and J by 3 bases, with 17 bases between. CDR3 length: 14 amino acids. The CDR3, as DNA: TGTGCCGGAGGGTCGGGGGGGCTCAATCAGCCCCAGCATTTT. Protein product: CAGGSGGLNQPQHF.

On this clonotype itself: Likely a read error: the CDR3 ends without its conserved phenylalanine or tryptophan. It is unclear where the CDR3 begins or ends on the DNA, so no DNA is shown, and the CDR3 is as TCRdb lists it. The chain is built from TRBV4-2 and TRBJ2-7; the D call TRBD1 from the table was never checked on the DNA. The CDR3 is 14 residues long, ends included. The germline V gene encodes CDR1 LGHNA and CDR2 YNFKEQ. The CDR3 protein is CASSPTGSRDEHYL.

On this clonotype: In this CDR3 the conserved last residue, phenylalanine or tryptophan, is missing, so a read error is likely. The chain links TRBV6-2 or TRBV6-3 to TRBJ2-7; a possible D gene is TRBD2 (6 bases). The CDR3 runs to 16 residues. The V and J ends lost 0 bases and 6 bases respectively, with 18 bases between them. The germline gives CDR1 MNHEY, CDR2 SVGEGT. CDR3 DNA sequence: TGTGCCAGCAGTTACTCGTCACTACTAGCTGGAGTCGAGCAGTACCTC. Its protein product is CASSYSSLLAGVEQYL.

This clonotype occurred a few times. The CDR3 does not close with the conserved phenylalanine or tryptophan, likely indicating a read error. The chain recombines TRBV6-6 with TRBJ2-7; no clear D. The J call may be incorrect, as the DNA end agrees better with TRBJ2-1. This CDR3 has 14 residues. Germline V gene sequence: CDR1 MNHNY, CDR2 SVGAGI (reference sequence). The CDR3 DNA is TGTGCCAGCAGTTACGGGGTTCCCCCTAACGAGCAGTTCTCC. This sequence encodes CASSYGVPPNEQFS.

Regarding this clonotype: The CDR3 end shows no conserved phenylalanine or tryptophan, and so a read error is likely. This chain connects TRBV2 to TRBJ1-1; weak D call: TRBD1 (5 bases). This CDR3 is built from 12 residues. Germline V CDR1 and CDR2: SNHLY, FYNNEI. As DNA, the CDR3 is TGTGCCAGCGGGGGGGGGAACTCTGAAGCTTTCTAT. Encoded protein: CASGGGNSEAFY.

This sequence joins TRBV6-6 and TRBJ1-1; D ambiguous. The CDR3 runs to 13 residues. Germline V gene data show CDR1 as MNHNY and CDR2 as SVGAGI (reference sequence). Trimming left V 11 bases short and J 5 bases short, with 18 bases between. CDR3 amino acids: CAATERARTEAFF. CDR3 DNA: TGTGCCGCAACAGAGAGGGCACGGACTGAAGCTTTCTTT.

A word on this clonotype: An end of the junction differs from the germline gene, which may be a read error. The chain has TRBV7-9 and TRBJ2-7, with TRBD2 as a possible D gene (5 bases). This CDR3 has 12 residues. Germline loops: CDR1 SEHNR, CDR2 FQNEAQ (reference sequence). The CDR3 sequence: CASGLPGDEQYF. The DNA of the CDR3 is TGTGCCAGCGGCTTACCCGGGGACGAGCAGTACTTC.

A remark on this clonotype: One end of the junction does not line up with germline, which may come from a read error. This chain connects TRBV11-1 to TRBJ2-1, with a tentative D call TRBD2 (5 bases). Per germline, CDR1 SGHAT and CDR2 FQDESV (reference sequence). The CDR3 has 16 residues. Written as DNA, the CDR3 is TGTGCAAGCAGCTCCTCTATCGGGGTGACCTACAATGAGCAGTTCTTC. This encodes CASSSSIGVTYNEQFF. Supplemented by reference TRBV11-1 and TRBJ2-1, the full variable domain reads EAEVAQSPRYKITEKSQAVAFWCDPISGHATLYWYRQILGQGPELLVQFQDESVVDDSQLPKDRFSAERLKGVDSTLKIQPAELGDSAMYLCASSSSIGVTYNEQFFGPGTRLTVL.

Of note for this clonotype: A junction boundary mismatches the germline segment, possibly from a read error. The J gene is TRBJ2-7, the V gene TRBV4-2; TRBD2 might be the D (6 bases). The CDR3 is 14 amino acids. Germline V gives CDR1 LGHNA, CDR2 YNFKEQ. The chain's CDR3 is CASSYQGGRNEEYF. The CDR3 coding sequence is TGTGCGAGCAGCTACCAGGGTGGGAGGAACGAGGAGTACTTC.

Details on this clonotype: The junction departs from germline at one end; a sequencing error may be responsible. The chain carries TRBV7-8 and TRBJ2-7, with D uncertain. CDR3 length: 16 amino acids. Germline V gene lookup returns CDR1 SGHVS and CDR2 FQNEAQ. CDR3 region: CTSSSDVLGSSYEQYF. Here the CDR3 DNA reads TGTACCAGCAGCTCAGATGTGCTCGGCAGCTCCTACGAGCAGTACTTC.

The chain recombines TRBV20-1 with TRBJ1-3; D unclear. Trimming stripped 0 bases from V and 4 bases from J, with 13 bases between. CDR3 size: 15 residues. Germline V gene data show CDR1 as DFQATT and CDR2 as SNEGSKA (reference sequence). The DNA of the CDR3 is TGCAGTGCTAGAGATTTGGGTAGCCTAGGAAACACCATATATTTT. Translating gives CSARDLGSLGNTIYF.

This chain links TRBV6-2 or TRBV6-3 with TRBJ2-3; tentative D call: TRBD2 (6 bases). The CDR3 sequence is 16 residues long. Germline values: CDR1 MNHEY, CDR2 SVGEGT. V dropped 11 bases and J dropped 5 bases, with 26 bases sitting between them. The CDR3 is CACGGPGDFRVDTQYF. The CDR3 DNA sequence: TGTGCCTGCGGTGGACCTGGGGACTTTAGGGTAGATACGCAGTATTTT.